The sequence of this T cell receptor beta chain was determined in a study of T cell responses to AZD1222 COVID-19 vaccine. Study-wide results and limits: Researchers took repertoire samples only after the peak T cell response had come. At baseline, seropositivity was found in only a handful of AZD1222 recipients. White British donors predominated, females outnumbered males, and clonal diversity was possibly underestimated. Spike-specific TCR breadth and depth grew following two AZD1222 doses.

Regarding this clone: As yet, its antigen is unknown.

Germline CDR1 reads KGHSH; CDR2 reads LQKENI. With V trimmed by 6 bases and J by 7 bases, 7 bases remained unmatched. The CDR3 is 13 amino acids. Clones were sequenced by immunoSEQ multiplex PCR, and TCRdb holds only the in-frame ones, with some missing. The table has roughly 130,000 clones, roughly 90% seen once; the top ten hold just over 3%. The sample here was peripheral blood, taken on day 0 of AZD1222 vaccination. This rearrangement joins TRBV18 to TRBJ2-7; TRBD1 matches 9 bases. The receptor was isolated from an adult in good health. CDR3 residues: CASSSQGAVEQYF. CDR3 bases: TGTGCCAGCTCGTCACAGGGGGCGGTGGAGCAGTACTTC.